This is a list of T cell receptor beta chains from one sample in a study of shared clonotypes between healthy human individuals. Measured with immunoSEQ multiplex PCR; TCRdb has only the in-frame clones, and not every one. The sample records about 1 million clones, more than 60% being singletons. Sequencing was performed on memory CD4+ T cells sorted from blood. These receptors all stem from a man between 18 and 35 years old in good health. CDR3s include the opening cysteine and the closing phenylalanine or tryptophan. Fields, in order: D gene, J gene, V gene, clone size, CDR3 protein, CDR3 DNA. The D gene is left open where the match is weak. The listing skips clone size in some rows; elsewhere it reads once, few, many or a size class.

d_call: .; j_call: TRBJ1-1; v_call: TRBV18; clone_size: .; cdr3_aa: CASSRMDSNTEAFF; cdr3_nt: TGTGCCAGCTCACGAATGGACAGCAACACTGAAGCTTTCTTT
d_call: .; j_call: TRBJ2-4; v_call: TRBV29-1; clone_size: many; cdr3_aa: CSVLHHSLAKNIQYF; cdr3_nt: TGCAGCGTTCTTCATCACAGCCTAGCCAAAAACATTCAGTACTTC
d_call: .; j_call: TRBJ2-1; v_call: TRBV4-3; clone_size: .; cdr3_aa: CASSQDRRKYNEQFF; cdr3_nt: TGCGCCAGCAGCCAAGATCGGCGGAAATACAATGAGCAGTTCTTC
d_call: TRBD1; j_call: TRBJ2-2; v_call: TRBV7-9; clone_size: .; cdr3_aa: CASSWDSNTGELFF; cdr3_nt: TGTGCCAGCAGCTGGGACAGTAACACCGGGGAGCTGTTTTTT
d_call: .; j_call: TRBJ1-5; v_call: TRBV30; clone_size: .; cdr3_aa: CAWSSGPHQPQHF; cdr3_nt: TGTGCCTGGAGTTCAGGGCCCCATCAGCCCCAGCATTTT
d_call: TRBD1; j_call: TRBJ1-5; v_call: TRBV6-4; clone_size: once; cdr3_aa: CASSDEGQGAGQPQHF; cdr3_nt: TGTGCCAGCAGTGACGAAGGACAGGGGGCCGGGCAGCCCCAGCATTTT
d_call: .; j_call: TRBJ2-3; v_call: TRBV10-3; clone_size: .; cdr3_aa: CAISESPGGVRYF; cdr3_nt: TGTGCCATCAGTGAGTCGCCGGGTGGGGTAAGGTATTTT
d_call: .; j_call: TRBJ2-5; v_call: TRBV28; clone_size: .; cdr3_aa: CASGLGGGETQYF; cdr3_nt: TGTGCCAGTGGGTTGGGCGGCGGAGAGACCCAGTACTTC
d_call: TRBD2; j_call: TRBJ2-3; v_call: TRBV4-1; clone_size: .; cdr3_aa: CASSQGPAGASTDTQYF; cdr3_nt: TGCGCCAGCAGCCAAGGCCCAGCGGGGGCTAGCACAGATACGCAGTATTTT
d_call: .; j_call: TRBJ1-5; v_call: TRBV19; clone_size: .; cdr3_aa: CASSSRTDRSQPQHF; cdr3_nt: TGTGCCAGTAGTTCCCGGACAGACCGGAGCCAGCCCCAGCATTTT
d_call: .; j_call: TRBJ2-7; v_call: TRBV11-1; clone_size: .; cdr3_aa: CASSLTGFRAAEQYF; cdr3_nt: TGTGCCAGCAGCTTAACAGGGTTTCGGGCCGCCGAGCAGTACTTC
d_call: TRBD1; j_call: TRBJ1-1; v_call: TRBV28; clone_size: few; cdr3_aa: CASSPLGTGLFEAFF; cdr3_nt: TGTGCCAGCAGTCCGCTCGGGACAGGGCTCTTTGAAGCTTTCTTT